The present entry profiles one T cell receptor beta chain with its context. These data are taken from a study of blood T cell repertoires in COVID-19. For the study at large: T cells, B-cell-depleted T cells, or PBMCs supplied cDNA or gDNA.

This CDR3 region has 13 residues. CDR1 PRHDT and CDR2 FYEKMQ come from the germline V gene (reference sequence). V shed 5 bases and J 5 bases; nucleotides not matched to a gene: 3. As processed by the authors: Researchers report that nucleated cell counts were estimated from reference gene primer amplification. Only in-frame clones appear in the TCRdb table, and some are missing; sequencing was by immunoSEQ multiplex PCR. V, J and clone size reflect that table, while D and trimming were determined from the DNA. The sample contains more than 110,000 clones, 84% of which appear only once. Recruitment covered roughly 22 US areas and drew participants whose ages spanned about 18 to 95 years. Donors were grouped by their self-reported clinical history.

The TCR sequence derives from a woman aged 18 to 35 who had been exposed to COVID-19. The genes are TRBV13 and TRBJ2-1, with TRBD1 identical over 7 bases. The sequenced material came from PBMCs or T cells enriched from blood (not recorded which). The CDR3 DNA is TGTGCCAGCAGCAGACAGGGCCACAATGAGCAGTTCTTC. Translating it yields CASSRQGHNEQFF.